Below, 14 T cell receptor delta chains from the same sample are listed, as sequenced in a study of DNA immune sequencing with unique molecular identifiers. Primers for all 8 TRDV and 4 TRDJ genes amplified genomic DNA in 32-plex. Adapter PCR followed roughly 3 barcoding PCR cycles that attached a 12-nucleotide UMI. TCRdb fed the multiplex PCR reads into CATT to redo clone calling. The table has 2,000 to 2,500 delta-chain clones, around a fifth seen once. Sequencing was performed on gamma-delta T cells from PBMCs. The receptors were sampled from a human donor in good health.

By share, this clone ranks as large (0.1 to 1%). The chain combines TRDV2 with TRDJ1, with 10 bases fitting TRDD3. The germline CDR1 and CDR2 sequences are GEAIGNYY and EKD. Germline trimming cut 4 bases from V and 2 bases from J; bases unmatched to any gene: 15. This CDR3 is built from 18 residues. The CDR3 loop reads CACEKLPPVLGDTDKLIF. Here the CDR3 DNA reads TGTGCCTGTGAGAAACTTCCCCCAGTACTGGGGGATACCGATAAACTCATCTTT.

The V call is TRDV2, the J call TRDJ1; 8 positions agree with TRDD3. V shed 3 bases, J shed 0 bases, and the junction held 11 bases outside the gene matches. The CDR3 loop spans 17 amino acids. Germline V gene data show CDR1 as GEAIGNYY and CDR2 as EKD. The CDR3 bases are TGTGCCTGTGACCCCGTACTGGGGGCTGTGTACACCGATAAACTCATCTTT. It is translated as CACDPVLGAVYTDKLIF.

This clone came up a few times. The protein TCRdb lists belongs to a much larger clone and differs from this DNA's translation at residue 3, which points to a read error; the protein shown is made from the DNA. The chain couples TRDV2 to TRDJ1, with 13 nucleotides matching TRDD3. Germline CDR1 is GEAIGNYY and CDR2 is EKD. The CDR3 covers 19 residues. This CDR3 is CAFDQILLGDTQYTDKLIF. CDR3 nucleotides: TGTGCCTTTGACCAGATTTTACTGGGGGATACGCAGTACACCGATAAACTCATCTTT.

The chain has TRAV29/DV5 and TRDJ1; 7 bases are shared with TRDD3. Germline-derived CDR1 and CDR2 are NSMFDY and ISSIKDK. J was trimmed by 0 bases and V by 3 bases; bases with no gene match: 26. This CDR3 is 21 amino acids long. Here the CDR3 reads CAATNYGSGGGVIKYTDKLIF. DNA for the CDR3: TGTGCAGCAACCAACTACGGAAGTGGTGGGGGAGTAATAAAGTACACCGATAAACTCATCTTT.

The table lists this clone with a count of one. A much more abundant neighbour one base away suggests this may be a read error. The chain joins TRAV29/DV5 to TRDJ1, with 12 bases identical to TRDD3. The CDR3 is 22 amino acids. Per germline, CDR1 NSMFDY and CDR2 ISSIKDK. The V and J ends lost 3 bases and 0 bases, in that order; junction bases with no gene match: 24. The CDR3 reads CAANTRGWGIRGFRGYTDKLIF. The DNA for the CDR3 is TGTGCAGCAAACACCAGAGGCTGGGGGATACGCGGGTTTCGGGGGTACACCGATAAACTCATCTTT.

This clone was seen a few times. V gene TRDV1 combines with J gene TRDJ1, with TRDD3 as a possible D gene (6 bases). Trimming took off 0 bases at V and 2 bases at J, with 19 bases between the two ends. This CDR3 comprises 18 residues. CDR1 and CDR2 from the germline V gene are TSWWSYY and QGS. CDR3 nucleotides: TGTGCTCTTGGGGAACTATCGCTCCGAGGATACAATACCGATAAACTCATCTTT. Translation gives CALGELSLRGYNTDKLIF.

About this clone itself: The germline gene is not matched at one end of the junction; a read error may be the cause. Within the sample, other DNA sequences also encode this same CDR3. The chain employs TRDV2 and TRDJ1; 9 positions agree with TRDD3. The CDR3 is made up of 18 amino acids. In germline, CDR1 is GEAIGNYY, CDR2 EKD. This CDR3 is CASDTLLGDHSYTDKLIF. DNA of the CDR3: TGTGCCAGTGACACCTTACTGGGGGACCACTCTTACACCGATAAACTCATCTTT.

The chain combines TRDV1 with TRDJ1; TRDD3 matches 7 bases. The CDR3 consists of 24 residues. Unmatched junction bases numbered 33, after V lost 4 bases and J lost 1 base. Germline V gene data show CDR1 as TSWWSYY and CDR2 as QGS. CDR3: CALGGLSFQAPNWGVRRGTDKLIF. CDR3 sequence (DNA): TGTGCTCTTGGGGGGCTCTCGTTCCAAGCCCCTAACTGGGGAGTCCGTAGGGGCACCGATAAACTCATCTTT.

Remarks on this clone: A far larger clone is off by one base, so a read error is likely. The J gene is TRDJ1, the V gene TRDV2; D is possibly TRDD3 (6 bases). Deletions cut 6 bases from V and 4 bases from J, with 14 bases between. The CDR3 is 13 residues long. Germline V gene sequence: CDR1 GEAIGNYY, CDR2 EKD. CDR3 DNA sequence: TGTGCCTGTTACGAACTGGGAGGCGATAAACTCATCTTT. This translates into CACYELGGDKLIF.

This clone was found a few times. With only one base between it and a far larger clone, this is likely a read error. This specimen includes other DNA sequences encoding the same CDR3. The chain combines TRDV1 with TRDJ2, with D hard to call. The germline CDR1 and CDR2 sequences are TSWWSYY and QGS. V was shortened by 9 bases and J by 8 bases, with 19 bases between the two germline ends. The CDR3 covers 14 residues. The CDR3 reads CALVRRGWPAQLFF. CDR3 nucleotide sequence: TGTGCTCTGGTTCGGCGTGGCTGGCCGGCACAACTCTTCTTT.

By frequency in the sample, this clone is medium-sized (0.01 to 0.1%). The genes are TRDV2 and TRDJ1; 8 bases are a match to TRDD3. The CDR3 runs 16 residues. J lost 0 bases, V lost 3 bases, and 8 bases had no gene match. Looked up from germline, CDR1 is GEAIGNYY and CDR2 is EKD. The DNA for the CDR3 is TGTGCCTGTGACTCCGTCACTGGGGGTCACACCGATAAACTCATCTTT. Translation: CACDSVTGGHTDKLIF.

Judged by abundance, this clone is medium-sized. This CDR3 is CACDPIGGVRSYTDKLIF. For the CDR3, the DNA is TGTGCCTGTGACCCTATAGGGGGAGTGAGATCTTACACCGATAAACTCATCTTT. The gene calls are TRDV2 and TRDJ1; D may be TRDD3 (6 bases). With 3 bases removed from V and 0 bases from J, the gap between germline ends came to 22 bases. The CDR3 consists of 18 residues. Germline V gene lookup returns CDR1 GEAIGNYY and CDR2 EKD.

Regarding this clone: This likely came from a read error, as a far larger clone is one base away. The chain recombines TRDV2 with TRDJ1, with TRDD3 identical over 7 bases. Germline V lookup: CDR1 GEAIGNYY, CDR2 EKD. This CDR3 contains 17 residues. In DNA form, the CDR3 reads TGTGCCTGTGACACCCTTACTGGGGAGCCGTACACCGTTAAACTCATCTTT. Translating gives CACDTLTGEPYTVKLIF.

CDR3 amino acids: CALLGLTDKLIF. Here the CDR3 DNA reads TGTGCCCTCCTGGGGCTCACCGATAAACTCATCTTT. This sequence joins TRDV3 and TRDJ1, with D maybe TRDD3 (6 bases). The CDR3 is made up of 12 amino acids. Trimming removed 5 bases from V and 1 base from J, with 11 bases in between. CDR1 TVYSNPD and CDR2 GDNSRS come from the germline V gene (reference sequence).